The next 16 T cell receptor beta chains were all read from a single sample in a study of T cells of healthy individuals. MiXCR was run by TCRdb on the 5' RACE reads, yielding one entry per CDR3 protein. In the table there are more than 60,000 distinct CDR3 sequences, around 15% of which are singletons. Receptor source: a human donor in good health.

This clonotype was observed at least ten times. V usage is TRBV6-5 and J usage is TRBJ2-7; either TRBD1 or TRBD2 may fit D (5 bases each). Trimming took 0 bases from V and 5 from J, leaving 11 bases between them. From germline, CDR1 is MNHEY and CDR2 SVGAGI. The CDR3 totals 14 residues. As DNA, the CDR3 is TGTGCCAGCAGTTACTCTGGTGGGACCGACGAGCAGTACTTC. Translating gives CASSYSGGTDEQYF.

The chain employs TRBV5-6 and TRBJ2-1; 10 nucleotides match TRBD2. Germline values: CDR1 SGHDT, CDR2 YYEEEE. With V trimmed by 4 bases and J by 4 bases, 5 bases remained unmatched. The CDR3 contains 15 residues. For the CDR3, the DNA is TGTGCCAGCAGCCCAGCGGGGGGGCCGTACAATGAGCAGTTCTTC. As protein: CASSPAGGPYNEQFF.

There are many counts of this clonotype. V usage is TRBV29-1 and J usage is TRBJ2-7; 9 nucleotides agree with TRBD2. The junction had 7 bases not matched to a gene; V was cut back by 7 bases and J by 3 bases. Looked up from germline, CDR1 is SQVTM and CDR2 is ANQGSEA. This CDR3 region has 13 residues. CDR3 protein: CSGLAEDYYEQYF. The CDR3 DNA is TGCAGCGGACTAGCGGAGGATTACTACGAGCAGTACTTC.

This clonotype was detected a few times. This chain joins TRBV7-6 and TRBJ2-7; weak D call: TRBD2 (6 bases). The CDR3 extends over 16 amino acids. The V gene lost 5 bases and the J gene lost 3 bases, with 20 bases spanning the gap. Looked up from germline, CDR1 is SGHVS and CDR2 is FNYEAQ. CDR3 coding DNA: TGTGCCAGCAGCCCAAAAGGGAATAGCGGCCTCTACGAGCAGTACTTC. Translating gives CASSPKGNSGLYEQYF.

This clonotype has a single count. This sequence joins TRBV6-1 and TRBJ2-3, with 11 bases aligning to TRBD2. This CDR3 has 17 residues. The germline V gene encodes CDR1 MNHNS and CDR2 SASEGT. The junction had 9 bases not matched to a gene; V was cut back by 6 bases and J by 1 base. CDR3 residues: CASSNRQLAGGTDTQYF. CDR3 nucleotide sequence: TGTGCCAGCAGCAACCGACAACTAGCGGGGGGCACAGATACGCAGTATTTT.

This clonotype was picked up many times. The rearrangement uses TRBV3-1 and TRBJ2-1, with 9 bases that match TRBD1. From germline, CDR1 is LGHDT and CDR2 YNNKEL (reference sequence). The V and J ends lost 1 base and 9 bases, in that order; junction bases with no gene match: 7. The CDR3 is made up of 15 amino acids. The CDR3 sequence is CASSQGGTGQSEQFF. As DNA, the CDR3 is TGTGCCAGCAGCCAAGGAGGGACAGGGCAGAGTGAGCAGTTCTTC.

This clonotype was seen a handful of times. The chain combines TRBV4-1 with TRBJ2-4; 11 bases agree with TRBD2. Per germline, CDR1 MGHRA and CDR2 YSYEKL. The CDR3 consists of 14 residues. V lost 4 bases, J lost 8 bases, and 4 bases stayed unmatched. The CDR3 loop is CASSPTSGGDIQYF. As DNA, the CDR3 is TGCGCCAGCAGCCCTACTAGCGGGGGAGACATTCAGTACTTC.

This clonotype was seen ten or more times. CDR3 sequence (DNA): TGTGCCAGCAGCTCCGGGGCCCAAGGGGGGCTAGGCACCGGGGAGCTGTTTTTT. Protein: CASSSGAQGGLGTGELFF. The V gene is TRBV7-9, the J gene TRBJ2-2; either TRBD1 or TRBD2 may fit D (6 bases each). Germline CDR1 is SEHNR and CDR2 is FQNEAQ (reference sequence). The CDR3 consists of 18 residues. V shed 4 bases and J shed 4 bases, with 22 bases lying between them.

This clonotype was recorded at least ten times. Mismatch with germline at one junction end may stem from a read error. The chain is built from TRBV20-1 and TRBJ2-7, with unresolved D. Germline CDR1 and CDR2: DFQATT and SNEGSKA (reference sequence). The CDR3 loop spans 14 amino acids. The CDR3 DNA is TGCAGTGCCAGAGCCCCGGGCCGAGGCTACGAGCAGTACTTC. It yields the protein CSARAPGRGYEQYF.

This clonotype was counted ten times or more. The chain employs TRBV14 and TRBJ1-6; 11 nucleotides match TRBD1. With 0 bases clipped from V and 10 bases from J, the junction kept 5 bases outside the gene matches. Germline values: CDR1 SGHDN, CDR2 FVKESK. This CDR3 spans 16 amino acids. Here the CDR3 reads CASSQDGQGARSPLHF. Written as DNA, the CDR3 is TGTGCCAGCAGCCAAGACGGACAGGGGGCAAGGTCACCCCTCCACTTT.

The genes are TRBV20-1 and TRBJ1-6, with D unresolved. V was trimmed by 0 bases and J by 9 bases, leaving 15 bases between them. The CDR3 extends over 15 amino acids. Germline CDR1 is DFQATT and CDR2 is SNEGSKA (reference sequence). CDR3 bases: TGCAGTGCTAGAGAGAGTGGTAGGAGTGGTTCACCCCTCCACTTT. Its translation is CSARESGRSGSPLHF.

This clonotype appeared a few times. This chain joins TRBV19 and TRBJ1-1; the D is unclear. V was shortened by 11 bases and J by 0 bases, with 13 bases between the two germline ends. The CDR3 loop spans 13 amino acids. Germline CDR1 and CDR2: LNHDA and SQIVND (reference sequence). This CDR3 reads CAARPGLNTEAFF. CDR3 sequence (DNA): TGTGCCGCCCGACCCGGACTGAACACTGAAGCTTTCTTT.

This clonotype was found a few times. The J gene is TRBJ2-7, the V gene TRBV4-3; 14 positions match TRBD2. After removal of 0 bases from V and 4 bases from J, the junction contained 2 bases not matched to a gene. The CDR3 sequence is 16 residues long. From germline, CDR1 is LGHNA and CDR2 YSLEER. CDR3 DNA: TGCGCCAGCAGCCAAGAGGGGACTAGCGGGAGATACGAGCAGTACTTC. Encoded protein: CASSQEGTSGRYEQYF.

Only a few counts were recorded for this clonotype. The V and J genes are TRBV2 and TRBJ2-7; 10 positions agree with TRBD1. The CDR3 has 14 amino acids. V was clipped by 7 bases and J by 2 bases; unmatched bases: 5. The germline V gene encodes CDR1 SNHLY and CDR2 FYNNEI. The CDR3 DNA reads as TGTGCCAGCACCGCGGGACAGGGGACCTACGAGCAGTACTTC. Amino acids: CASTAGQGTYEQYF.

The sample holds many counts of this clonotype. J is TRBJ2-7 and V is TRBV6-6, with D unresolved. Germline V gene lookup returns CDR1 MNHNY and CDR2 SVGAGI (reference sequence). There are 13 residues in the CDR3. Trimming removed 7 bases from V and 0 bases from J, with 10 bases in between. The CDR3 nucleotides are TGTGCCAGCACTACCCTAAGCTCCTACGAGCAGTACTTC. Its protein is CASTTLSSYEQYF.

The chain recombines TRBV14 with TRBJ2-3; the D is unclear. The CDR3 length is 13 residues. The germline CDR1 and CDR2 sequences are SGHDN and FVKESK. V was shortened by 5 bases and J by 3 bases, with 9 bases between the two germline ends. This CDR3 is CASSSLRTDTQYF. The CDR3 DNA sequence: TGTGCCAGCAGCTCCCTTCGTACAGATACGCAGTATTTT.